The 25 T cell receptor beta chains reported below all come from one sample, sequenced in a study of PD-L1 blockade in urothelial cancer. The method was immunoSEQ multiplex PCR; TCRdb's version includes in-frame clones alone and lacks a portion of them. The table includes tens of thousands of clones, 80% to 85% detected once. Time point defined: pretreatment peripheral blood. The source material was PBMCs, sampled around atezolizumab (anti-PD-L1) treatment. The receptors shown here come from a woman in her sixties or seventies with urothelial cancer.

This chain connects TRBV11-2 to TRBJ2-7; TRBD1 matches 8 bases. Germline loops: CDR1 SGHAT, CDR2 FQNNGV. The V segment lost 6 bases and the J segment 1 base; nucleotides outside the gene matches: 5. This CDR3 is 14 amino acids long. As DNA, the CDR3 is TGTGCCAGCAGTCAGGGGGCCCGATCCTACGAGCAGTACTTC. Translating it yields CASSQGARSYEQYF.

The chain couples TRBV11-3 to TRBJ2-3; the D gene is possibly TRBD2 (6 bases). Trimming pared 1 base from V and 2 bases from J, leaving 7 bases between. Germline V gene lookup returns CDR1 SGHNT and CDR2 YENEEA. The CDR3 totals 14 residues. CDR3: CASSLAGATDTQYF. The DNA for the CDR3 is TGTGCCAGCAGCTTAGCGGGAGCCACAGATACGCAGTATTTT.

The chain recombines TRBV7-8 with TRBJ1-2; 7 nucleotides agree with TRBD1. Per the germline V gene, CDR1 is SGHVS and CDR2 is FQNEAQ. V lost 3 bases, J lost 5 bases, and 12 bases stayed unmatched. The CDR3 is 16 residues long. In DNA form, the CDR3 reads TGTGCCAGCAGCTTGTACGATAAGACAGGGCTTTATGGCTACACCTTC. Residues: CASSLYDKTGLYGYTF.

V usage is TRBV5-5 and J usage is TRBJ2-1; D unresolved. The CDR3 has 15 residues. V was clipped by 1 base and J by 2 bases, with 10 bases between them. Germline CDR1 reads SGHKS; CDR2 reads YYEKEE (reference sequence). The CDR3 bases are TGTGCCAGCAGCTTGTACAATTTCCCCTACAATGAGCAGTTCTTC. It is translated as CASSLYNFPYNEQFF.

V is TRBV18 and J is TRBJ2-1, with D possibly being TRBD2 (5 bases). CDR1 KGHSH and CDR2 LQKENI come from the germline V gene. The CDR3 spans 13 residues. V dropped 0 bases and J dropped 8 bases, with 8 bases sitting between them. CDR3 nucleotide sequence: TGTGCCAGCTCACCACCGGAGGCGGATGAGCAGTTCTTC. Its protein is CASSPPEADEQFF.

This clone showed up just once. The DNA for the CDR3 is TGCGCCAGCAGCCAGGCTCCGGGACAGGGAACGAACACCGGGGAGCTGTTTTTT. Protein sequence: CASSQAPGQGTNTGELFF. The V gene is TRBV4-1, the J gene TRBJ2-2; 9 nucleotides line up with TRBD1. Losses at the gene ends were 3 bases for V and 0 bases for J; bases not matched to a gene: 8. Per the germline V gene, CDR1 is MGHRA and CDR2 is YSYEKL. The CDR3 contains 18 residues.

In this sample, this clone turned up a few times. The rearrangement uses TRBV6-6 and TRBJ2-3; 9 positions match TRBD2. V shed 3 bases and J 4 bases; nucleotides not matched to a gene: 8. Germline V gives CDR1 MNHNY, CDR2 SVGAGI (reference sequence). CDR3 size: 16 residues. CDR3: CASSYGLAGLADTQYF. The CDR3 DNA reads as TGTGCCAGCAGTTATGGGCTAGCGGGGTTGGCAGATACGCAGTATTTT.

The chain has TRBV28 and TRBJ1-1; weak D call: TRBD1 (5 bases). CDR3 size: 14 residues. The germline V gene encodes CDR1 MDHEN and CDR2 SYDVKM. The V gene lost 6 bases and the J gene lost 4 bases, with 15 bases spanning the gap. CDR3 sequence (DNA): TGTGCCAGCAGCCCCGGGGGTGGGGCCACTGAAGCTTTCTTT. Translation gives CASSPGGGATEAFF.

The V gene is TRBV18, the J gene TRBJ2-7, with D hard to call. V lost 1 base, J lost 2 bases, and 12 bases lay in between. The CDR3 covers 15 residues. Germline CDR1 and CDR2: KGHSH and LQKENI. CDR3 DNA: TGTGCCAGCTCACCACGGCGGAATGGAGCCTACGAGCAGTACTTC. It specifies CASSPRRNGAYEQYF.

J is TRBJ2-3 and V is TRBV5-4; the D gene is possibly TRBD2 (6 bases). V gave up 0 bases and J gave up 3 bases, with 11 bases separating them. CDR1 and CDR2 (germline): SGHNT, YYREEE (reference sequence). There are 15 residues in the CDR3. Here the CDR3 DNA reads TGTGCCAGCAGCTTGGAGGGAGGTCGAACAGATACGCAGTATTTT. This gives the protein CASSLEGGRTDTQYF.

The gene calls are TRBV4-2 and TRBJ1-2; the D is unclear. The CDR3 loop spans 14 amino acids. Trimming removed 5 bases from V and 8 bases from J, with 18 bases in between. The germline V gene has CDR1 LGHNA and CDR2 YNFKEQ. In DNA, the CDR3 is TGTGCCAGCAGCACCAGCCGAGGAGGACTGGGCTACACCTTC. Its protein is CASSTSRGGLGYTF.

The CDR3 nucleotides are TGTGCCAGCAGCCAGGGACAGGGGTCCTTGACCTACGAGCAGTACTTC. This sequence encodes CASSQGQGSLTYEQYF. This chain joins TRBV4-2 and TRBJ2-7; 10 bases line up with TRBD1. In germline, CDR1 is LGHNA, CDR2 YNFKEQ. The CDR3 has 16 residues. The J segment lost 2 bases and the V segment lost 3 bases, leaving 7 bases of the junction unmatched.

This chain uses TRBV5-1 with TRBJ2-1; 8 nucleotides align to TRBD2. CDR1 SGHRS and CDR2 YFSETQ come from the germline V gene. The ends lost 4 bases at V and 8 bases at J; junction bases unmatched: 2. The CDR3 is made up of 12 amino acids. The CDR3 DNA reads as TGCGCCAGCAGCACGGGACTAGATGAGCAGTTCTTC. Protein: CASSTGLDEQFF. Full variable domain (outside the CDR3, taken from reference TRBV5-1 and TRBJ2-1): KAGVTQTPRYLIKTRGQQVTLSCSPISGHRSVSWYQQTPGQGLQFLFEYFSETQRNKGNFPGRFSGRQFSNSRSEMNVSTLELGDSALYLCASSTGLDEQFFGPGTRLTVL.

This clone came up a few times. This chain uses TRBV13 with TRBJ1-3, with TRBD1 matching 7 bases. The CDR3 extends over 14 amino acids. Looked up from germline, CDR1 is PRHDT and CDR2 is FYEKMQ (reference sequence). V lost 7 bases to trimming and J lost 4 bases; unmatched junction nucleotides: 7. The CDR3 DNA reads TGTGCCAGCACCAAGACAGGGTTCGGAAACACCATATATTTT. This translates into CASTKTGFGNTIYF.

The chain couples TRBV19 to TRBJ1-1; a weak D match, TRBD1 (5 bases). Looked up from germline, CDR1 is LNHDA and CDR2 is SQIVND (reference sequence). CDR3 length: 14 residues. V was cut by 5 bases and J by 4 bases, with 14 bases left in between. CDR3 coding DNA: TGTGCCAGTAGTCCGACTCAGGGATCCACTGAAGCTTTCTTT. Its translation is CASSPTQGSTEAFF.

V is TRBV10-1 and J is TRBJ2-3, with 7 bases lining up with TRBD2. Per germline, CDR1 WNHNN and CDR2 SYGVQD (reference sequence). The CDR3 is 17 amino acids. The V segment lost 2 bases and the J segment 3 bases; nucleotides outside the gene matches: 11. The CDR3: CASSETPGLDRTDTQYF. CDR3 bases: TGCGCCAGCAGTGAGACGCCCGGACTAGATCGGACAGATACGCAGTATTTT.

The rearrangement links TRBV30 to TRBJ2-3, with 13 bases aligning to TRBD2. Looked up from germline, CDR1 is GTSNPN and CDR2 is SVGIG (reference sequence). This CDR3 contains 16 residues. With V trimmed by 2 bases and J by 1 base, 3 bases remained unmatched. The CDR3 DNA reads TGTGCCTGGAGTCCAGGACTAGCGGGGGGCACAGATACGCAGTATTTT. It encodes CAWSPGLAGGTDTQYF.

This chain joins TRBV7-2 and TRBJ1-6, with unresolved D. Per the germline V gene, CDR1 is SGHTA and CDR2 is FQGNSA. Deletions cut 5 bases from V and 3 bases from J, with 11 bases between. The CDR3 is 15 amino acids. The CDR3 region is CASSPQEFYNSPLHF. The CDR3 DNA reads TGTGCCAGCAGCCCGCAGGAATTCTATAATTCACCCCTCCACTTT.

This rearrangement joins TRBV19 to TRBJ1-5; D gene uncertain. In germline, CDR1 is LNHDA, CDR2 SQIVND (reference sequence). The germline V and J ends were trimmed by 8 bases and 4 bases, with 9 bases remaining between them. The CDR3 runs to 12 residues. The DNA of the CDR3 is TGTGCCAGTCGCAAGCCTAATCAGCCCCAGCATTTT. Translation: CASRKPNQPQHF.

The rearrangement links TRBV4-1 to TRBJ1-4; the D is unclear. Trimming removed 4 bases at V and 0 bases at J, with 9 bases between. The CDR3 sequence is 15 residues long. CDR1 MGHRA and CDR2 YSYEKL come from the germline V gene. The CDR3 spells CASSPQEATNEKLFF. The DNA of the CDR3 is TGCGCCAGCAGCCCGCAGGAGGCAACTAATGAAAAACTGTTTTTT.

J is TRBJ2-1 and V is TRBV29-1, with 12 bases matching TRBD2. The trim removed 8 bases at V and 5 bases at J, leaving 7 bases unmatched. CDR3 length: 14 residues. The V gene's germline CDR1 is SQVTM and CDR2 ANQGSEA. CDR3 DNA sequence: TGCAGCACCGCGGGACTAGCGGGCCACAATGAGCAGTTCTTC. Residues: CSTAGLAGHNEQFF.

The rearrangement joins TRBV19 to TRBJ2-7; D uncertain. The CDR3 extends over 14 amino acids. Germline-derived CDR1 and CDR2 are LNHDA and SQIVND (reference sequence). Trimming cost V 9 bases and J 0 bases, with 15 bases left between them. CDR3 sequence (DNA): TGTGCCAGGACGTGCGGCGGCGGCTCCTACGAGCAGTACTTC. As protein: CARTCGGGSYEQYF.

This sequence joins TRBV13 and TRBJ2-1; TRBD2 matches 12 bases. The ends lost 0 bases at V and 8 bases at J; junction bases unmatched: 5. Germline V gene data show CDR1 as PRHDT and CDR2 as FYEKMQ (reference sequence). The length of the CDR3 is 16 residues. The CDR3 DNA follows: TGTGCCAGCAGCTTAGGGGCGGCTAGCGGGAGGGATGAGCAGTTCTTC. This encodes CASSLGAASGRDEQFF.

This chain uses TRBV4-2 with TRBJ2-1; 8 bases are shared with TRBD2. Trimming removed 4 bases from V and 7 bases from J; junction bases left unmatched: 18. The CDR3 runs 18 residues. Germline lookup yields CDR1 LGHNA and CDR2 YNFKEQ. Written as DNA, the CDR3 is TGTGCCAGCAGCCCCCATACCCCGACTAGCGCGGTCGAGAATGAGCAGTTCTTC. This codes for CASSPHTPTSAVENEQFF.

The CDR3 region is CASSPGRGGIHTQYF. DNA for the CDR3: TGTGCCAGCAGCCCGGGTCGGGGGGGCATTCATACGCAGTATTTT. This chain uses TRBV7-7 with TRBJ2-3, with 8 bases fitting TRBD2. The CDR3 totals 15 residues. V shed 5 bases, J shed 7 bases, and the junction held 11 bases outside the gene matches. Germline lookup yields CDR1 SSHAT and CDR2 FNYEAQ (reference sequence).